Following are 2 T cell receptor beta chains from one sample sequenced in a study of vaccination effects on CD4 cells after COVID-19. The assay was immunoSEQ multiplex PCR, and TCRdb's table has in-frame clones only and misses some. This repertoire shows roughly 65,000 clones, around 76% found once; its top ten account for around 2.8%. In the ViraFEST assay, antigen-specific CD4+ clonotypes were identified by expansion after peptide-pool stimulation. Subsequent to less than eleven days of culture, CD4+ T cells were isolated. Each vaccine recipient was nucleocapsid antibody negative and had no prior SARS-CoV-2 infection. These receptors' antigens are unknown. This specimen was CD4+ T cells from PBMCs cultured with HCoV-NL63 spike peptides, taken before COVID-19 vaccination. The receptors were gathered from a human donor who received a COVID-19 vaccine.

The CDR3 bases are TGTGCCAGCAGCTCACTAGCGGGGGGCGGAAATGAGCAGTTCTTC. This translates into CASSSLAGGGNEQFF. V and J are TRBV5-6 and TRBJ2-1, with 12 bases aligning to TRBD2. The CDR3 runs to 15 residues. CDR1 SGHDT and CDR2 YYEEEE come from the germline V gene. With V trimmed by 3 bases and J by 7 bases, 5 bases remained unmatched. The full variable domain, rest sourced from reference TRBV5-6 and TRBJ2-1, is DAGVTQSPTHLIKTRGQQVTLRCSPKSGHDTVSWYQQALGQGPQFIFQYYEEEERQRGNFPDRFSGHQFPNYSSELNVNALLLGDSALYLCASSSLAGGGNEQFFGPGTRLTVL.

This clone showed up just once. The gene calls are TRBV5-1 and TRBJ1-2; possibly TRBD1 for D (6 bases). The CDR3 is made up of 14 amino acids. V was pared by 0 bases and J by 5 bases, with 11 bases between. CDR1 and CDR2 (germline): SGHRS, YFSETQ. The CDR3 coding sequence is TGCGCCAGCAGCTTGGCAGGGGACAAGTATGGCTACACCTTC. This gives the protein CASSLAGDKYGYTF.